This TCR beta chain was sequenced in a study of T-cell reconstitution after alpha-beta-depleted transplantation in children. Using unique molecular identifiers, the investigators prepared the TCRbeta library. TCRdb passed the PCR reads through MiXCR, listing each CDR3 protein once. The data contain some 490,000 distinct CDR3 sequences, around 12% of them singletons. The germline gives CDR1 SGDLS, CDR2 YYNGEE. V lost 2 bases, J lost 3 bases, and 15 bases lay in between. This CDR3 has 15 residues. Specimen: PBMCs from the stem cell graft donor, collected from the stem cell graft. This clonotype was sampled from a human donor who donated a stem cell graft to a child with combined immunodeficiency. The chain combines TRBV9 with TRBJ2-7; D not certain. The CDR3 loop is CASSVHATSGYEQYF. CDR3 sequence (DNA): TGTGCCAGCAGCGTGCACGCGACATCGGGCTACGAGCAGTACTTC.